This TCR beta chain was captured in a study of regulatory T cells. Study-wide findings and caveats: Hydrophobic residues at CDR3 positions 6 and 7 were enriched in conventional CD4+ T cells of CD3G-deficient patients.

V was pared by 6 bases and J by 4 bases, with 7 bases of the junction left unmatched. This CDR3 is 15 amino acids long. Germline loops: CDR1 SGHAT, CDR2 FQNNGV. As concerns this clone: Its target is not known.

Primers: 52 TRBV forward and 13 TRBJ reverse. The data were produced by immunoSEQ multiplex PCR, yet TCRdb's version contains in-frame clones alone and is incomplete. Altogether 20,000 to 25,000 clones are present, nearly 90% being singletons, with the ten largest covering about 1.3%. The chain couples TRBV11-2 to TRBJ2-2; 8 bases map to TRBD1. Material for sequencing was conventional CD4+ T cells sorted from blood. This clonotype was sampled from a child under 18 with CD3G deficiency. The CDR3 region is CASSLDRATTGELFF. The CDR3 DNA is TGTGCCAGCAGTTTGGACAGGGCAACCACCGGGGAGCTGTTTTTT. The full variable domain, with the rest looked up from reference TRBV11-2 and TRBJ2-2, is EAGVAQSPRYKIIEKRQSVAFWCNPISGHATLYWYQQILGQGPKLLIQFQNNGVVDDSQLPKDRFSAERLKGVDSTLKIQPAKLEDSAVYLCASSLDRATTGELFFGEGSRLTVL.